This entry describes one T cell receptor (beta chain). Its antigen is unidentified. The J segment lost 1 base and the V segment lost 5 bases, leaving 3 bases of the junction unmatched. Germline assignment: CDR1 SGHRS and CDR2 YFSETQ. The CDR3 loop spans 14 amino acids. This PCR relied on a set of 60 Vbeta primers and 13 Jbeta primers. Assay used: immunoSEQ multiplex PCR; TCRdb lists only in-frame clones, some missing. The sample has approximately 170,000 clones, around 62% seen once; the top ten hold 2.5% to 3%. This specimen comes from a study of cytomegalovirus exposure and HLA in healthy donors. Study findings and constraints: When a later analysis compared HLA-associated TCR beta chains with equally common others, the HLA-associated chains turned out to be more clonally expanded and to have lower generation probabilities.

The chain links TRBV5-1 to TRBJ2-7, with 10 nucleotides matching TRBD2. This TCR came from a middle-aged man in good health and CMV-seronegative. Sequenced sample: PBMCs. The CDR3 reads CASSETSGSYEQYF. The CDR3 coding sequence is TGCGCCAGCAGTGAGACTAGCGGGTCCTACGAGCAGTACTTC.